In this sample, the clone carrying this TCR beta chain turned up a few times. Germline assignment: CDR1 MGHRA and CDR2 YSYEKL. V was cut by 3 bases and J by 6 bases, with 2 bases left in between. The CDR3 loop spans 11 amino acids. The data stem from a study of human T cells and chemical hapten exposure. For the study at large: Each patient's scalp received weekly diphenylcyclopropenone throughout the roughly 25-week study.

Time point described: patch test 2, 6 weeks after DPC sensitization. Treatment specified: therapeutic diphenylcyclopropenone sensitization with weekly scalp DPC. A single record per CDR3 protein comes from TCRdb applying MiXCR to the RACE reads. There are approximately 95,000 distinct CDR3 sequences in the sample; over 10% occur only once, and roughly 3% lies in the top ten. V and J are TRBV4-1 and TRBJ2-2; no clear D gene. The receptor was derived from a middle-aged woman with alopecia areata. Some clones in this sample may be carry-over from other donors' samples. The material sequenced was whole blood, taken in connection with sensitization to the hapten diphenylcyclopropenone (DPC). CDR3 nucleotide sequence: TGCGCCAGCAGCCAGTCCGGGGAGCTGTTTTTT. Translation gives CASSQSGELFF.